One sample yielded the 8 T cell receptor beta chains listed below, sequenced in a study of T cell repertoires in cytomegalovirus infection. These receptors' antigens are unknown. From the reads, TCRdb called clonotypes with MiXCR, one entry per CDR3 protein. The table has about 480,000 distinct CDR3 sequences, around 30% seen once. This material consisted of cultured PBMCs, taken from culture after CMV antigen stimulation. The receptors here all came from a human donor in good health (CMV status not recorded). Some clones in this sample may be carry-over from other donors' samples.

This clonotype was detected only a few times. This chain joins TRBV20-1 and TRBJ2-5; unclear D gene. The germline V gene has CDR1 DFQATT and CDR2 SNEGSKA (reference sequence). The CDR3 runs to 13 residues. Trimming removed 2 bases at V and 1 base at J, with 8 bases between. The CDR3 is CSARKDGQETQYF. CDR3 bases: TGCAGTGCTAGAAAGGACGGCCAAGAGACCCAGTACTTC.

V usage is TRBV7-9 and J usage is TRBJ2-1; TRBD2 agrees at 16 bases. CDR1 is SEHNR, CDR2 FQNEAQ, per germline (reference sequence). V trimming: 5 bases; J trimming: 1 base; junction bases outside the gene matches: 8. The CDR3 runs 19 residues. The CDR3 bases are TGTGCCAGCAGCACCTCGGGACTAGCGGGAGGGCGGTCCTACAATGAGCAGTTCTTC. Protein product: CASSTSGLAGGRSYNEQFF.

This sequence joins TRBV12-3 or TRBV12-4 and TRBJ1-1; D is possibly TRBD1 (5 bases). The CDR3 contains 15 residues. Trimming stripped 9 bases from V and 0 bases from J, with 17 bases between. The CDR3 loop reads CASSPGGSLNTEAFF. CDR3 nucleotides: TGTGCCAGTTCCCCCGGGGGGAGCCTGAACACTGAAGCTTTCTTT.

This clonotype was counted a few times. The chain has TRBV12-3 or TRBV12-4 and TRBJ1-2; 10 nucleotides line up with TRBD1. CDR3 length: 14 residues. V lost 5 bases to trimming and J lost 3 bases; unmatched junction nucleotides: 3. For the CDR3, the DNA is TGTGCCAGCAGTATGACAGGGGGCGACTATGGCTACACCTTC. It specifies CASSMTGGDYGYTF.

V usage is TRBV6-1 and J usage is TRBJ2-1, with D unclear. The CDR3 loop spans 14 amino acids. CDR1 MNHNS and CDR2 SASEGT come from the germline V gene. With 4 bases removed from V and 2 bases from J, the gap between germline ends came to 9 bases. The CDR3: CASSASDPYNEQFF. CDR3 nucleotides: TGTGCCAGCAGTGCCTCGGACCCCTACAATGAGCAGTTCTTC.

This clonotype was seen more than once but under ten times. The genes are TRBV7-9 and TRBJ2-5; D is undetermined. Trimming took 6 bases from V and 0 from J, leaving 8 bases between them. CDR3 length equals 13 residues. From germline, CDR1 is SEHNR and CDR2 FQNEAQ (reference sequence). The CDR3 here is CASRNMYQETQYF. The CDR3 DNA reads as TGTGCCAGCAGAAATATGTACCAAGAGACCCAGTACTTC.

V gene TRBV7-7 combines with J gene TRBJ2-2; 9 nucleotides line up with TRBD1. With 4 bases clipped from V and 4 bases from J, the junction kept 10 bases outside the gene matches. CDR3 length equals 17 residues. In germline, CDR1 is SSHAT, CDR2 FNYEAQ (reference sequence). The CDR3 nucleotides are TGTGCCAGCAGCTCTAAGTCCGGGACAGGGAGCACCGGGGAGCTGTTTTTT. It yields the protein CASSSKSGTGSTGELFF. Full variable domain (outside the CDR3, taken from reference TRBV7-7 and TRBJ2-2): GAGVSQSPRYKVTKRGQDVTLRCDPISSHATLYWYQQALGQGPEFLTYFNYEAQPDKSGLPSDRFSAERPEGSISTLTIQRTEQRDSAMYRCASSSKSGTGSTGELFFGEGSRLTVL.

This clonotype showed up just a few times. The chain uses TRBV6-1 and TRBJ2-1; 7 bases fit TRBD2. CDR1 and CDR2 from the germline V gene are MNHNS and SASEGT. This CDR3 is built from 13 residues. V lost 5 bases, J lost 4 bases, and 2 bases stayed unmatched. CDR3 coding DNA: TGTGCCAGCAGTCGGCGGGAGTACAATGAGCAGTTCTTC. Amino acids: CASSRREYNEQFF.